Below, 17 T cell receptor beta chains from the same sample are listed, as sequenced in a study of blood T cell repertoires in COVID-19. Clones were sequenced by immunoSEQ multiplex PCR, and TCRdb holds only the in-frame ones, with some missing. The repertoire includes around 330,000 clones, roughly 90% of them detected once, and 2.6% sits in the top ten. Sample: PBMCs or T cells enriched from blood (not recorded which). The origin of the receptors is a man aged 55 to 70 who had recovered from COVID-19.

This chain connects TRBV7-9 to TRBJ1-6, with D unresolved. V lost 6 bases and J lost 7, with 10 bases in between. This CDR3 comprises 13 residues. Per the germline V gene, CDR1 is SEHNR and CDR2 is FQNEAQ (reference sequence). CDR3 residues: CASSSEGNSPLHF. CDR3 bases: TGTGCCAGCAGTTCTGAGGGAAATTCACCCCTCCACTTT.

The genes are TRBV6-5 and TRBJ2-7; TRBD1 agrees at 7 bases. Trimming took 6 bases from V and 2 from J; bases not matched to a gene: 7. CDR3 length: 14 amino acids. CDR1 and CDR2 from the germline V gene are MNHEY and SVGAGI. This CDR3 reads CASSRDRRAYEQYF. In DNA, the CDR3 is TGTGCCAGCAGCCGGGACAGAAGAGCCTACGAGCAGTACTTC.

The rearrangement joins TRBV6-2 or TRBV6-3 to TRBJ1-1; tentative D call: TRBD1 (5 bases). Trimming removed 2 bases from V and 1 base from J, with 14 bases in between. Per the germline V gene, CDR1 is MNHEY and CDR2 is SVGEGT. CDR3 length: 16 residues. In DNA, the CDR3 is TGTGCCAGCAGTTACCCCGCGGACAATTGGAACACTGAAGCTTTCTTT. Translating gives CASSYPADNWNTEAFF.

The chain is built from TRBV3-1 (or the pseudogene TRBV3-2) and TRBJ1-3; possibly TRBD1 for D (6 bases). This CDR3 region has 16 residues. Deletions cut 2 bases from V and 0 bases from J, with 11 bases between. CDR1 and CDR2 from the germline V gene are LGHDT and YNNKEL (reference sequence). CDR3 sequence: CASSQTGQISGNTIYF. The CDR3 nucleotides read TGTGCCAGCAGCCAAACCGGACAGATCTCTGGAAACACCATATATTTT.

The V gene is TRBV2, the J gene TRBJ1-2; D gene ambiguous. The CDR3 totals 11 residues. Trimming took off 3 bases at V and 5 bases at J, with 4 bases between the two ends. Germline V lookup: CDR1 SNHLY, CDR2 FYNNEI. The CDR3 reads CASSETYGYTF. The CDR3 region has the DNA TGTGCCAGCAGTGAGACATATGGCTACACCTTC.

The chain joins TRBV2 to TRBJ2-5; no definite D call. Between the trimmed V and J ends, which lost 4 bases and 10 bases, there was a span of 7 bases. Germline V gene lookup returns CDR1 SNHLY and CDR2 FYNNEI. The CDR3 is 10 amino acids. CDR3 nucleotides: TGTGCCAGCAGTGGACGGGTCCAGTACTTC. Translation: CASSGRVQYF.

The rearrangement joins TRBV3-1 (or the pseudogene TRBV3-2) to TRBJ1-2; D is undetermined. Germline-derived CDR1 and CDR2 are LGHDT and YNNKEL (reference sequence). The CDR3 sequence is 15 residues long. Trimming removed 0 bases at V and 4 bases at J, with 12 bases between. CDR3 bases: TGTGCCAGCAGCCAAGACGTGGGAGGCGCCTATGGCTACACCTTC. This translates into CASSQDVGGAYGYTF.

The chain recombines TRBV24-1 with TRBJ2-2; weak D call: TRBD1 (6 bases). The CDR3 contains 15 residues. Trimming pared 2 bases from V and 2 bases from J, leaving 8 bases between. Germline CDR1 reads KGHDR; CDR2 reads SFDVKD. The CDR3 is CATSDSGVNTGELFF. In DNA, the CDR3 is TGTGCCACCAGTGATTCAGGGGTTAACACCGGGGAGCTGTTTTTT.

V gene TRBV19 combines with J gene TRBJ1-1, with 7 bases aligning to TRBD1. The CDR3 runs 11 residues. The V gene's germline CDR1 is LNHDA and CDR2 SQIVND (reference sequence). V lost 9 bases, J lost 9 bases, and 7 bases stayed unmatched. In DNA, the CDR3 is TGTGCCAGCAGAGGACAGGAAAAAGCTTTCTTT. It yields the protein CASRGQEKAFF. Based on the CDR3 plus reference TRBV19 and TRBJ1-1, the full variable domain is DGGITQSPKYLFRKEGQNVTLSCEQNLNHDAMYWYRQDPGQGLRLIYYSQIVNDFQKGDIAEGYSVSREKKESFPLTVTSAQKNPTAFYLCASRGQEKAFFGQGTRLTVV.

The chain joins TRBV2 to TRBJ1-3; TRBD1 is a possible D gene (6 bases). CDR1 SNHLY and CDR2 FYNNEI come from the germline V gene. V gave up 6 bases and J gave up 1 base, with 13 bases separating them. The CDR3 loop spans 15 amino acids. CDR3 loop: CASRGRDRSGNTIYF. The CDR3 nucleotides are TGTGCCAGCAGAGGACGAGACAGGTCTGGAAACACCATATATTTT.

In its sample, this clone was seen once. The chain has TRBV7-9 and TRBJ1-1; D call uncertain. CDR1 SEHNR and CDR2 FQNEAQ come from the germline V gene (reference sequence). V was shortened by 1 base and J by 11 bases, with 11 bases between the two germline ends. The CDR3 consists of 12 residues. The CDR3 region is CASSLVVQWAFF. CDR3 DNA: TGTGCCAGCAGCTTAGTGGTCCAGTGGGCTTTCTTT. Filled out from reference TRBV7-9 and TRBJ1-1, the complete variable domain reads DTGVSQNPRHKITKRGQNVTFRCDPISEHNRLYWYRQTLGQGPEFLTYFQNEAQLEKSRLLSDRFSAERPKGSFSTLEIQRTEQGDSAMYLCASSLVVQWAFFGQGTRLTVV.

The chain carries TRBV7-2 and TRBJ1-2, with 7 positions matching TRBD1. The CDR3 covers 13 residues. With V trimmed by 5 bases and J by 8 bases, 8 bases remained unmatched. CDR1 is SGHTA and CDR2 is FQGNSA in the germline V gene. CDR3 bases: TGTGCCAGCAGCGAGGGACAGCTGGTCGGCTACACCTTC. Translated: CASSEGQLVGYTF. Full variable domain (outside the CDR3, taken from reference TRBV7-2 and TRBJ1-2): GAGVSQSPSNKVTEKGKDVELRCDPISGHTALYWYRQSLGQGLEFLIYFQGNSAPDKSGLPSDRFSAERTGGSVSTLTIQRTQQEDSAVYLCASSEGQLVGYTFGSGTRLTVV.

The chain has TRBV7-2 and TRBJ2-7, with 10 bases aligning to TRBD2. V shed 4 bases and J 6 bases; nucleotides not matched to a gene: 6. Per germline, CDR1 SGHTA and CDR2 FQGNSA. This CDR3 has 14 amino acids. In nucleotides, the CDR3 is TGTGCCAGCAGCTCCAGGACTAGCGGAGGCGAGCAGTACTTC. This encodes CASSSRTSGGEQYF.

CDR3 region: CATILRGTTEAFF. The DNA of the CDR3 is TGTGCCACCATCTTAAGGGGAACCACTGAAGCTTTCTTT. The V and J genes are TRBV15 and TRBJ1-1, with TRBD1 as a possible D gene (5 bases). Germline assignment: CDR1 LNHNV and CDR2 YYDKDF (reference sequence). The V and J ends lost 7 bases and 4 bases respectively, with 13 bases between them. The CDR3 has 13 residues. The variable domain in full, with the rest retrieved from reference TRBV15 and TRBJ1-1, is DAMVIQNPRYQVTQFGKPVTLSCSQTLNHNVMYWYQQKSSQAPKLLFHYYDKDFNNEADTPDNFQSRRPNTSFCFLDIRSPGLGDTAMYLCATILRGTTEAFFGQGTRLTVV.

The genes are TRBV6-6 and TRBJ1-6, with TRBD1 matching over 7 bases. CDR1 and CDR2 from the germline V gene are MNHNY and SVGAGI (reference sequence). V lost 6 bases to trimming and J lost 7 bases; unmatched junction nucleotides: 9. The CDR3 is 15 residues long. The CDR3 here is CASRIRDRQNSPLHF. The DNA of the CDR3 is TGTGCCAGCAGAATCCGGGACAGACAAAATTCACCCCTCCACTTT.

The CDR3 sequence is CASRSVSYNSPLHF. The CDR3 nucleotides read TGTGCCAGCAGGTCGGTCTCCTATAATTCACCCCTCCACTTT. The chain combines TRBV2 with TRBJ1-6, with D unclear. The V end lost 6 bases, the J end lost 0 bases, and 6 bases lay between the germline ends. The CDR3 is 14 amino acids. CDR1 SNHLY and CDR2 FYNNEI come from the germline V gene.

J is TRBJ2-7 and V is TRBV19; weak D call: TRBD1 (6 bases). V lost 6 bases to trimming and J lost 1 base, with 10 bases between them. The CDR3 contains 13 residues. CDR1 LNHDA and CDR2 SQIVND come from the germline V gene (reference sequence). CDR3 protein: CASRGDTSYEQYF. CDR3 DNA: TGTGCCAGTAGAGGGGACACGTCCTACGAGCAGTACTTC.